What follows are 24 T cell receptor beta chains derived from one specimen sequenced in a study of blood T cell repertoires in COVID-19. Sequencing used immunoSEQ multiplex PCR; TCRdb keeps in-frame clones, though not all of them. Of under 200,000 clones listed, about 82% are singletons. Sequences were obtained from peripheral blood. The receptor set was obtained from a man aged 45-65 years with active or convalescent COVID-19.

V gene TRBV6-5 combines with J gene TRBJ1-1; perhaps TRBD1 as D (5 bases). The CDR3 totals 12 residues. Germline CDR1 reads MNHEY; CDR2 reads SVGAGI. Between the trimmed V and J ends, which lost 0 bases and 8 bases, there was a span of 7 bases. The CDR3 coding sequence is TGTGCCAGCAGTTACTCGGCAGGGGAAGCTTTCTTT. Translated, it gives CASSYSAGEAFF.

This clone appeared once. In nucleotides, the CDR3 is TGTGCCAGCAGTTTATACGGGGTGGGAGAAGAGACCCAGTACTTC. This encodes CASSLYGVGEETQYF. V usage is TRBV27 and J usage is TRBJ2-5; the D gene is possibly TRBD2 (5 bases). Trimming cost V 1 base and J 3 bases, with 12 bases left between them. Germline V gene lookup returns CDR1 MNHEY and CDR2 SMNVEV (reference sequence). The CDR3 has 15 amino acids.

The chain employs TRBV6-2 or TRBV6-3 and TRBJ2-5; TRBD2 agrees at 14 bases. V lost 5 bases to trimming and J lost 2 bases; unmatched junction nucleotides: 10. The V gene's germline CDR1 is MNHEY and CDR2 SVGEGT. The CDR3 contains 18 residues. This CDR3 is CASSAGTSGGLSQETQYF. The CDR3 DNA reads TGTGCCAGCAGTGCCGGGACTAGCGGGGGCCTTTCGCAAGAGACCCAGTACTTC.

This clone appeared a single time. V and J are TRBV11-3 and TRBJ2-3; 7 positions agree with TRBD2. This CDR3 has 14 residues. Germline V gives CDR1 SGHNT, CDR2 YENEEA. V was pared by 5 bases and J by 3 bases, with 5 bases of the junction left unmatched. CDR3 nucleotides: TGTGCCAGCAGCCCCGGGACTACTACAGATACGCAGTATTTT. Protein product: CASSPGTTTDTQYF.

V usage is TRBV18 and J usage is TRBJ2-7; TRBD1 aligns across 7 bases. V trimming: 3 bases; J trimming: 5 bases; junction bases outside the gene matches: 7. The CDR3 spans 14 residues. From germline, CDR1 is KGHSH and CDR2 LQKENI. The CDR3 loop is CASSPLGGSDEQYF. CDR3 bases: TGTGCCAGCTCACCTTTAGGGGGCTCAGACGAGCAGTACTTC.

The chain recombines TRBV6-5 with TRBJ1-2; D possibly corresponds to TRBD1 (5 bases). Germline V gene data show CDR1 as MNHEY and CDR2 as SVGAGI. This CDR3 spans 13 amino acids. V gave up 5 bases and J gave up 6 bases, with 13 bases separating them. CDR3 nucleotide sequence: TGTGCCAGCAGTCAACCGATGACAGATGGCTACACCTTC. It codes for CASSQPMTDGYTF.

Here the CDR3 reads CASSYGGVGTDTQYF. CDR3 nucleotides: TGTGCCAGCAGTTACGGAGGGGTTGGCACAGATACGCAGTATTTT. This sequence joins TRBV6-2 or TRBV6-3 and TRBJ2-3; perhaps TRBD2 as D (6 bases). Per the germline V gene, CDR1 is MNHEY and CDR2 is SVGEGT. This CDR3 has 15 amino acids. Trimming removed 2 bases from V and 1 base from J, with 10 bases in between.

This clone has only a few counts. The chain recombines TRBV15 with TRBJ2-1, with TRBD2 identical over 10 bases. This CDR3 comprises 19 residues. The V gene's germline CDR1 is LNHNV and CDR2 YYDKDF (reference sequence). Germline trimming cut 8 bases from V and 4 bases from J; bases unmatched to any gene: 20. CDR3 in amino acids: CATSPPRTSGEVEYNEQFF. CDR3 coding DNA: TGTGCCACCTCCCCCCCCCGGACTAGCGGAGAAGTTGAGTACAATGAGCAGTTCTTC. The variable domain in full, completed from reference TRBV15 and TRBJ2-1, reads DAMVIQNPRYQVTQFGKPVTLSCSQTLNHNVMYWYQQKSSQAPKLLFHYYDKDFNNEADTPDNFQSRRPNTSFCFLDIRSPGLGDTAMYLCATSPPRTSGEVEYNEQFFGPGTRLTVL.

The genes are TRBV18 and TRBJ2-5; D not certain. Trimming took off 1 base at V and 1 base at J, with 4 bases between the two ends. Germline-derived CDR1 and CDR2 are KGHSH and LQKENI. This CDR3 is built from 13 residues. CDR3 in amino acids: CASSPRSQETQYF. DNA for the CDR3: TGTGCCAGCTCACCACGGAGCCAAGAGACCCAGTACTTC. The full variable domain, rest sourced from reference TRBV18 and TRBJ2-5, is NAGVMQNPRHLVRRRGQEARLRCSPMKGHSHVYWYRQLPEEGLKFMVYLQKENIIDESGMPKERFSAEFPKEGPSILRIQQVVRGDSAAYFCASSPRSQETQYFGPGTRLLVL.

V is TRBV5-1 and J is TRBJ2-1; 12 bases are shared with TRBD2. Per the germline V gene, CDR1 is SGHRS and CDR2 is YFSETQ. The CDR3 length is 15 residues. After removal of 5 bases from V and 7 bases from J, the junction contained 7 bases not matched to a gene. CDR3 DNA sequence: TGCGCCAGCAGTCAACTAGCGGGAGGAATTAATGAGCAGTTCTTC. Its protein product is CASSQLAGGINEQFF.

The gene calls are TRBV19 and TRBJ2-2; a possible D gene is TRBD1 (5 bases). The germline V gene has CDR1 LNHDA and CDR2 SQIVND (reference sequence). This CDR3 contains 13 residues. Trimming removed 4 bases from V and 6 bases from J, with 9 bases in between. As DNA, the CDR3 is TGTGCCAGTAGTAGCACAGGAGCCGGGGAGCTGTTTTTT. Residues: CASSSTGAGELFF.

V usage is TRBV4-1 and J usage is TRBJ2-5; 10 positions match TRBD2. The germline gives CDR1 MGHRA, CDR2 YSYEKL. V lost 1 base and J lost 5; bases outside the gene matches: 4. The CDR3 totals 15 residues. CDR3 region: CASSQVGLATETQYF. The CDR3 region has the DNA TGCGCCAGCAGCCAAGTGGGACTAGCGACGGAGACCCAGTACTTC.

The chain joins TRBV15 to TRBJ2-5; D is perhaps TRBD2 (5 bases). Trimming pared 7 bases from V and 2 bases from J, leaving 14 bases between. The CDR3 has 14 residues. From germline, CDR1 is LNHNV and CDR2 YYDKDF (reference sequence). The CDR3 sequence is CATTPSGGQETQYF. The CDR3 nucleotides are TGTGCCACCACCCCCTCAGGAGGACAAGAGACCCAGTACTTC.

The rearrangement joins TRBV5-1 to TRBJ1-3, with D possibly matching TRBD1 (6 bases). The germline gives CDR1 SGHRS, CDR2 YFSETQ. CDR3 length: 14 amino acids. Trimming took off 4 bases at V and 7 bases at J, with 15 bases between the two ends. CDR3 nucleotide sequence: TGCGCCAGCAGCCCCTCCGGGACACGTAACACCATATATTTT. The encoded protein is CASSPSGTRNTIYF.

V usage is TRBV19 and J usage is TRBJ2-5; 8 nucleotides align to TRBD2. With V trimmed by 6 bases and J by 1 base, 7 bases remained unmatched. Looked up from germline, CDR1 is LNHDA and CDR2 is SQIVND (reference sequence). The CDR3 contains 15 residues. CDR3 coding DNA: TGTGCCAGTAGCGAGCGGGAGAGGCCCCAAGAGACCCAGTACTTC. Protein sequence: CASSERERPQETQYF.

The J gene is TRBJ2-7, the V gene TRBV6-2 or TRBV6-3, with D hard to call. Germline V lookup: CDR1 MNHEY, CDR2 SVGEGT. The CDR3 contains 12 residues. The germline V and J ends were trimmed by 5 bases and 7 bases, with 12 bases remaining between them. The CDR3 sequence is CASSNRLSEQYF. CDR3 sequence (DNA): TGTGCCAGCAGTAACCGCCTATCAGAGCAGTACTTC.

In nucleotides, the CDR3 is TGTGCCAGCAGCGTAGGACAGGAAAACACCATATATTTT. The encoded protein is CASSVGQENTIYF. This rearrangement joins TRBV9 to TRBJ1-3; possibly TRBD1 for D (6 bases). Trimming cost V 0 bases and J 6 bases, with 7 bases left between them. The CDR3 is made up of 13 amino acids. In germline, CDR1 is SGDLS, CDR2 YYNGEE.

The rearrangement links TRBV5-4 to TRBJ2-7, with 7 nucleotides matching TRBD2. The germline V gene has CDR1 SGHNT and CDR2 YYREEE (reference sequence). V shed 2 bases, J shed 5 bases, and the junction held 10 bases outside the gene matches. This CDR3 has 15 residues. The CDR3 is CASSFRGVPTHEQYF. CDR3 DNA sequence: TGTGCCAGCAGCTTTCGGGGGGTCCCGACCCACGAGCAGTACTTC.

The gene calls are TRBV4-3 and TRBJ2-2, with 9 bases matching TRBD1. The CDR3 is 16 residues long. The germline gives CDR1 LGHNA, CDR2 YSLEER. The J segment lost 5 bases and the V segment lost 2 bases, leaving 6 bases of the junction unmatched. The CDR3 coding sequence is TGCGCCAGCAGCCAACCGGGACAGGGCGGAACCGGGGAGCTGTTTTTT. Translation gives CASSQPGQGGTGELFF.

This chain joins TRBV24-1 and TRBJ1-4; D unresolved. The CDR3 length is 15 residues. V lost 4 bases and J lost 8, with 16 bases in between. CDR1 and CDR2 (germline): KGHDR, SFDVKD. The CDR3: CATSDSTNGGEKLFF. CDR3 DNA: TGTGCCACCAGTGACTCTACAAACGGCGGGGAAAAACTGTTTTTT.

This sequence joins TRBV5-4 and TRBJ2-3; TRBD1 agrees at 11 bases. Trimming removed 4 bases from V and 4 bases from J; junction bases left unmatched: 11. There are 17 residues in the CDR3. Germline CDR1 is SGHNT and CDR2 is YYREEE (reference sequence). The CDR3 is CASSPTGPGQGADTQYF. The CDR3 region has the DNA TGTGCCAGCAGCCCCACCGGGCCGGGACAGGGGGCAGATACGCAGTATTTT. Full variable domain (missing parts from reference TRBV5-4 and TRBJ2-3): ETGVTQSPTHLIKTRGQQVTLRCSSQSGHNTVSWYQQALGQGPQFIFQYYREEENGRGNFPPRFSGLQFPNYSSELNVNALELDDSALYLCASSPTGPGQGADTQYFGPGTRLTVL.

V is TRBV4-1 and J is TRBJ2-3; 8 bases are a match to TRBD2. Germline CDR1 reads MGHRA; CDR2 reads YSYEKL. The junction had 2 bases not matched to a gene; V was cut back by 0 bases and J by 0 bases. The CDR3 runs 16 residues. The CDR3 DNA sequence: TGCGCCAGCAGCCAAGATGCTAGCGGGAGCACAGATACGCAGTATTTT. It is translated as CASSQDASGSTDTQYF.

The chain joins TRBV5-4 to TRBJ1-2, with 7 bases identical to TRBD1. V dropped 4 bases and J dropped 5; count of bases not matched to a gene: 5. Per germline, CDR1 SGHNT and CDR2 YYREEE (reference sequence). The CDR3 totals 13 residues. CDR3 residues: CASSPDRAYGYTF. For the CDR3, the DNA is TGTGCCAGCAGCCCCGACAGGGCGTATGGCTACACCTTC. Variable domain in full (rest from reference TRBV5-4 and TRBJ1-2): ETGVTQSPTHLIKTRGQQVTLRCSSQSGHNTVSWYQQALGQGPQFIFQYYREEENGRGNFPPRFSGLQFPNYSSELNVNALELDDSALYLCASSPDRAYGYTFGSGTRLTVV.

This clone was seen once. The rearrangement joins TRBV4-3 to TRBJ1-6; 8 bases line up with TRBD1. This CDR3 is 19 amino acids long. After removal of 0 bases from V and 0 bases from J, the junction contained 7 bases not matched to a gene. CDR1 is LGHNA, CDR2 YSLEER, per germline. The CDR3 region has the DNA TGCGCCAGCAGCCAAGATGAAGGGGACAGGAGCTCCTATAATTCACCCCTCCACTTT. Protein: CASSQDEGDRSSYNSPLHF.